This T cell receptor beta chain is drawn from a study of cytomegalovirus exposure and HLA in healthy donors. Findings and caveats of the study: Presence/absence analyses treated sequencing depth as roughly uniform across donors. A few CMV-associated chains proved CMV antigen-specific in vitro. The authors judged a highly shared variant cluster likely a sequencing artifact. Common viral pathogens were later found to be apparently linked to several of the most significant clusters.

Both 60 Vbeta primers and 13 Jbeta primers went into the PCR. Assay: immunoSEQ multiplex PCR; the TCRdb copy retains only in-frame clones and omits some. The data contain 150,000 to 200,000 clones, around a tenth of them singletons. Germline CDR1 is DFQATT and CDR2 is SNEGSKA (reference sequence). The V end was cut by 5 bases, the J end by 7 bases, with 12 bases between. CDR3 size: 11 residues. There are a few counts of this clone. Its target is unknown. The TCR comes from a woman aged 25 to 39 in good health and CMV-seropositive. The V gene is TRBV20-1, the J gene TRBJ2-7, with TRBD1 as a possible D gene (5 bases). The sequenced sample was PBMCs. The CDR3 protein is CSASDAGEQYF. The CDR3 DNA is TGCAGTGCTTCGGACGCAGGGGAGCAGTACTTC.